Below, one TCR beta chain is given with its context. Antigen unknown. This entry comes from a study of graft-versus-host responses after intestinal transplantation. Turning to the study itself: Tacrolimus plus steroids were given to all recipients for about 3 years, preceded by anti-thymocyte globulin induction.

TCRdb's table, derived via immunoSEQ multiplex PCR, lists solely in-frame clones and lacks some. The table lists 20,000 to 25,000 clones, 82% of them singletons. General study points: Some GvH clones were seen earlier in gut or blood, suggesting intestinal origin. High graft-versus-host to host-versus-graft clonal ratios were seen in allografts of patients with graft-donor T cell macrochimerism.

With 6 bases clipped from V and 2 bases from J, the junction kept 3 bases outside the gene matches. CDR3 length: 13 residues. Germline loops: CDR1 ENHRY, CDR2 SYGVKD. The clonotype comes from a human donor who was the organ donor for an intestinal transplant. V is TRBV10-3 and J is TRBJ1-2; TRBD1 aligns across 7 bases. Material: unstimulated CD8+ T cells sorted from spleen or lymph node cells, obtained before transplant. CDR3 in DNA: TGTGCCATCAGGGACAGGCCCAACTATGGCTACACCTTC. Amino acid sequence: CAIRDRPNYGYTF.